The 17 T cell receptor beta chains below come from one sample, sequenced in a study of blood T cells in healthy people across ages. For the second PCR, which ran for about 6 to 11 cycles, a sample-barcoded 5' primer and a J-beta primer mix were used. TCRdb reprocessed the 5' RACE reads with MiXCR, giving one entry per CDR3 protein. The table records 600,000 to 800,000 distinct CDR3 sequences, around 20% of them present only once. The specimen sequenced was blood. The receptors shown here come from a man between 65 and 85 years old in good health.

This chain uses TRBV7-3 with TRBJ2-5; 7 bases agree with TRBD2. The DNA matches TRBJ2-7 better at its end, which makes the J call doubtful. CDR3 size: 15 residues. Germline CDR1 is SGHTA and CDR2 is FQGTGA. CDR3 sequence (DNA): TGTGCCAGCAGCTTAATGAGGCGGGAGCACCACGAGCAGTACTTC. Translated, it gives CASSLMRREHHEQYF.

The chain has TRBV7-2 and TRBJ2-3, with no clear D. Looked up from germline, CDR1 is SGHTA and CDR2 is FQGNSA. This CDR3 is built from 15 residues. Trimming cost V 2 bases and J 0 bases, with 9 bases left between them. CDR3 nucleotides: TGTGCCAGCAGCTTACAGATAGGGAGCACAGATACGCAGTATTTT. This translates into CASSLQIGSTDTQYF.

The table lists this clonotype with a few counts. This sequence joins TRBV5-6 and TRBJ2-2; D is uncertain. The CDR3 sequence is 14 residues long. Between the trimmed V and J ends, which lost 2 bases and 8 bases, there was a span of 13 bases. Germline V gene sequence: CDR1 SGHDT, CDR2 YYEEEE. CDR3: CASSFRQRRGELFF. The DNA of the CDR3 is TGTGCCAGCAGCTTCCGGCAGCGTAGAGGGGAGCTGTTTTTT.

This chain links TRBV7-2 with TRBJ2-4; D is uncertain. CDR3 length: 15 residues. Per the germline V gene, CDR1 is SGHTA and CDR2 is FQGNSA. The V and J ends lost 6 bases and 5 bases respectively, with 17 bases between them. CDR3 protein: CASSSSAGFQNIQYF. The CDR3 bases are TGTGCCAGCAGTTCATCCGCAGGATTCCAAAACATTCAGTACTTC.

This clonotype came up a few times. The chain has TRBV20-1 and TRBJ2-1; TRBD2 might be the D (6 bases). Trimming stripped 5 bases from V and 2 bases from J, with 13 bases between. The CDR3 length is 14 residues. The germline CDR1 and CDR2 sequences are DFQATT and SNEGSKA (reference sequence). The CDR3 DNA reads TGCAGTGCTCACCGGGACTTGGCCTACAATGAGCAGTTCTTC. As protein: CSAHRDLAYNEQFF.

The rearrangement uses TRBV5-1 and TRBJ2-1; 8 nucleotides match TRBD2. There are 13 residues in the CDR3. V was clipped by 3 bases and J by 6 bases; unmatched bases: 2. Germline lookup yields CDR1 SGHRS and CDR2 YFSETQ. The CDR3 DNA reads TGCGCCAGCAGCTGGACTAGCTTCAATGAGCAGTTCTTC. It translates to CASSWTSFNEQFF.

Only a few counts were recorded for this clonotype. CDR3: CASSPPSLGGNTEAFF. CDR3 DNA: TGCGCCAGCAGCCCACCATCCCTGGGAGGAAACACTGAAGCTTTCTTT. This chain connects TRBV4-1 to TRBJ1-1; D is undetermined. Deletions cut 4 bases from V and 2 bases from J, with 17 bases between. Germline values: CDR1 MGHRA, CDR2 YSYEKL. This CDR3 comprises 16 residues.

The chain employs TRBV9 and TRBJ2-2; the D call may be TRBD1 or TRBD2 (5 bases each). This CDR3 region has 14 residues. V lost 2 bases, J lost 6 bases, and 11 bases lay in between. CDR1 and CDR2 from the germline V gene are SGDLS and YYNGEE. The CDR3 protein is CASSVMGVAGELFF. The CDR3 DNA sequence: TGTGCCAGCAGCGTTATGGGGGTGGCCGGGGAGCTGTTTTTT.

The chain combines TRBV4-1 with TRBJ2-5; D perhaps matches TRBD1 (5 bases). CDR3 size: 15 residues. V lost 3 bases, J lost 1 base, and 12 bases lay in between. Germline V lookup: CDR1 MGHRA, CDR2 YSYEKL. The CDR3 DNA reads as TGCGCCAGCAGCCAGATTGTCAGGGCCCAAGAGACCCAGTACTTC. Translated: CASSQIVRAQETQYF.

The chain employs TRBV12-3 or TRBV12-4 and TRBJ1-2, with D maybe TRBD1 (6 bases). With 3 bases removed from V and 7 bases from J, the gap between germline ends came to 15 bases. The CDR3 has 14 residues. This CDR3 is CASSLREGGGGYTF. The CDR3 region has the DNA TGTGCCAGCAGTTTGCGGGAGGGGGGGGGTGGCTACACCTTC.

This clonotype was counted many times. CDR3 in DNA: TGTGCCAGCAGCTTTGCGGGGGCAGGGAACACTGAAGCTTTCTTT. It encodes CASSFAGAGNTEAFF. V is TRBV7-9 and J is TRBJ1-1, with a tentative D call TRBD1 (6 bases). The CDR3 totals 15 residues. V lost 3 bases and J lost 1, with 12 bases in between. Germline V CDR1 and CDR2: SEHNR, FQNEAQ (reference sequence).

This clonotype was counted a few times. V and J are TRBV4-3 and TRBJ2-7; the match to TRBD1 covers 8 bases. The CDR3 runs 13 residues. J gave up 5 bases and V 0 bases, and 0 bases lay outside the gene matches. The germline V gene encodes CDR1 LGHNA and CDR2 YSLEER. Written as DNA, the CDR3 is TGCGCCAGCAGCCAAGAGGACAGGGACGAGCAGTACGTC. Translated, it gives CASSQEDRDEQYV.

Comments on this clonotype: Here the CDR3 omits its conserved ending phenylalanine or tryptophan, so a read error is the likely source. In DNA, the CDR3 is TGTGCCACTCTGCTACAGTTCCTC. This gives the protein CATLLQFL. The gene calls are TRBV7-3 and TRBJ2-5; the D is unclear. The J call may be incorrect, as the DNA end agrees better with TRBJ2-1. Germline assignment: CDR1 SGHTA and CDR2 FQGTGA. CDR3 size: 8 residues.

This chain connects TRBV6-5 to TRBJ2-5, with 10 positions matching TRBD1. TRBJ2-7 explains the end of the DNA better; the J call may be wrong. CDR3 length equals 14 residues. Germline CDR1 MNHEY, CDR2 SVGAGI. As DNA, the CDR3 is TGTGCCAGCAGAGACAGGGGGCAACGATACGAGCAGTACTTC. This gives the protein CASRDRGQRYEQYF.

This sequence joins TRBV6-5 and TRBJ2-5; TRBD2 matches at 8 bases. The CDR3 length is 13 residues. Germline values: CDR1 MNHEY, CDR2 SVGAGI. V was pared by 5 bases and J by 5 bases, with 4 bases of the junction left unmatched. The CDR3 sequence: CASSTPGGETQYF. CDR3 nucleotide sequence: TGTGCCAGCAGTACCCCGGGAGGGGAGACCCAGTACTTC.

This clonotype was seen repeatedly, ten times or more. The chain has TRBV27 and TRBJ2-5; perhaps TRBD2 as D (5 bases). This CDR3 contains 16 residues. V was cut by 5 bases and J by 2 bases, with 18 bases left in between. Germline V gene data show CDR1 as MNHEY and CDR2 as SMNVEV (reference sequence). The CDR3 protein is CASSPARRALQETQYF. CDR3 nucleotide sequence: TGTGCCAGCAGTCCCGCAAGGCGGGCATTGCAAGAGACCCAGTACTTC.

Only a few counts were recorded for this clonotype. CDR3 region: CASSGGTGRSYNEQFF. As DNA, the CDR3 is TGTGCCAGCAGCGGAGGGACAGGTCGGTCCTACAATGAGCAGTTCTTC. The chain is built from TRBV7-9 and TRBJ2-1; 8 bases align to TRBD1. Germline trimming cut 5 bases from V and 1 base from J; bases unmatched to any gene: 7. From germline, CDR1 is SEHNR and CDR2 FQNEAQ (reference sequence). The CDR3 covers 16 residues.